A selection of T cell receptor beta chains follows, all from one sample in a study of Ad26.COV2.S vaccination and SARS-CoV-2 variants. This table comes from immunoSEQ multiplex PCR, and its TCRdb copy is limited to in-frame clones, with some not included. The sample shows about 680,000 clones, about 89% of them seen only once. The sample here was peripheral blood, taken in a trial of Ad26.COV2.S vaccine versus placebo. These receptors were obtained from a person between 18 and 65 years old who received the Ad26.COV2.S COVID-19 vaccine or a placebo. CDR3s include the opening cysteine and the closing phenylalanine or tryptophan. The order of the fields is D gene, J gene, V gene, clone size, CDR3 protein, CDR3 DNA. The D gene is left open where the match is weak. The size field is filled for only some rows; it gives once, few, many or a size class.

TRBD1 | TRBJ2-7 | TRBV27 | . | CASSLRGDSTYEQYF | TGTGCCAGCAGTTTAAGAGGGGACAGCACCTACGAGCAGTACTTC
. | TRBJ1-4 | TRBV19 | . | CASSESRGEKLFF | TGTGCCAGTAGTGAGTCGCGGGGTGAAAAACTGTTTTTT
. | TRBJ1-2 | TRBV10-3 | . | CAISESARDNGYTF | TGTGCCATCAGTGAGTCGGCCAGGGACAATGGCTACACCTTC
. | TRBJ1-5 | TRBV6-1 | few | CASSDLRTHSNQPQHF | TGTGCCAGCAGTGACTTGAGGACGCATAGCAATCAGCCCCAGCATTTT
. | TRBJ1-2 | TRBV6-5 | medium-sized | CASRVGRNSYGYTF | TGTGCCAGTAGGGTGGGCAGGAATTCTTATGGCTACACCTTC
TRBD1 | TRBJ2-2 | TRBV7-2 | . | CASSFSTGPTGELFF | TGTGCCAGCAGCTTTTCGACAGGGCCCACCGGGGAGCTGTTTTTT
. | TRBJ2-2 | TRBV27 | once | CASSLYTNTGELFF | TGTGCCAGCAGTTTATACACCAACACCGGGGAGCTGTTTTTT
TRBD2 | TRBJ2-1 | TRBV30 | . | CAWSERGLAGTNEQFF | TGTGCCTGGAGTGAACGGGGACTAGCGGGAACCAATGAGCAGTTCTTC
. | TRBJ2-5 | TRBV18 | . | CASSEESGETQYF | TGTGCCAGCTCAGAGGAAAGTGGCGAGACCCAGTACTTC
. | TRBJ1-3 | TRBV11-2 | . | CASSFGGGRNTIYF | TGTGCCAGCAGCTTCGGGGGGGGTAGAAACACCATATATTTT